This T cell receptor beta chain was retrieved from a study of cytomegalovirus exposure and HLA in healthy donors listed by TCRdb under 2017. Concerning the study at large: An earlier analysis of several hundred of the donors reported 276 Gb of sequence data and 100 million to 120 million unique TCR beta sequences obtained from 180 million or so T cells. About five DR-DQ haplotypes were treated as single units for association and clustering because of strong linkage in the cohort. Along with the 666-subject first cohort, a separate validation cohort of around 110 different subjects was used. A later genetic analysis used genome-wide SNP genotypes for about 65% of the 666 donors, treating that subset as a discovery cohort. High-throughput TCR immunosequencing, statistical association of individual TCRs with disease status, and machine learning were combined to predict cytomegalovirus infection status. Every repertoire in the discovery cohort had been generated on one and the same sequencing platform. The study aimed to test whether signatures of past pathogen exposure could be identified by cataloging public T cell receptors. Class I and class II HLA loci were covered by the typing at four-digit resolution. An earlier analysis of 587 of the donors used high-throughput TCR beta sequencing to judge whether each TCR beta V gene segment behaved as functional or pseudogenic. A later analysis re-analyzed previously published TCR beta repertoires from 660 or so donors and added high-resolution HLA genotyping to study TCR occurrence patterns. On average, approximately 250,000 unique TCR beta nucleotide sequences were sequenced per donor among a few hundred genotyped donors of the cohort, with 15% to 20% of those sequences being non-productive. Among the approximately 420 genotyped donors, more than 70% belonged to the genetic ancestry cluster associated with self-reported Caucasian donors. Alongside the repertoire data, information on donor age, sex, ethnicity and CMV serostatus was compiled. The study used immunosequencing to profile the T cell repertoires of several hundred subjects and linked those repertoires to cytomegalovirus serostatus. The number of donors typed differed by locus, with roughly 629-640 for A, B, C, DRB1 and DQB1, more than 500 for DQA1, 600 to 610 for DPA1, and 450 to 480 for DPB1. In the later analysis, no new phenotypic data were used to find candidate immune exposures; instead, reliance was placed on TCR beta sequences and their occurrence across donors. An early release covering roughly 640 HLA-typed donors comprised about 320 gigabases of sequencing data and about 90 million unique TCR sequences.

Trimming leaves V shorter by 1 base and J shorter by 7 bases, with the junction holding 6 bases beyond the gene matches. There are 15 amino acids in the CDR3, from cysteine to phenylalanine inclusive. This entry keeps only the CDR3 DNA: 45 bases, framed from base 1. The germline V gene (reference sequence) provides CDR1 LNHDA and CDR2 SQIVND. In total, roughly 710 healthy bone marrow donors made up the cohort. All cohort members were sampled while nominally healthy, although unrecorded immune exposures were likely present. The donor tested CMV seropositive and was one of the 289 seropositive cohort members. Each donor provided a peripheral blood sample, and peripheral blood mononuclear cells were used for TCR beta sequencing. Genomic DNA extraction from the blood cell samples was performed with the Qiagen DNeasy Blood Extraction Kit. Preparation of the library involved the immunoSEQ multiplex PCR assay. For the multiplex PCR, a mixture combining 60 forward primers for TCR Vbeta segments and 13 reverse primers for TCR Jbeta segments was used. The CDR3 region of rearranged TCR beta genes was amplified from genomic DNA with a multiplex PCR assay. The Illumina HiSeq System was used to sequence the amplified TCR beta libraries as 87-base-pair reads. Turning to the authors' computational methods: In a later analysis, approximately 74 million unique TCR beta chains were counted across the approximately 640 repertoires, and approximately 11 million of these chains were shared by at least two donors. Raw reads were error-corrected and collapsed into unique sequences by a nearest-neighbor algorithm in which closely related sequences were merged to remove PCR and sequencing errors. To assign V, D and J gene segments, CDR3 sequences were aligned to IMGT reference sequences. Each retained sequence needed at least a six-nucleotide match to both a V gene segment and a J gene segment. A rearrangement counted as productive if the CDR3 had no stop codons and remained in frame with V and J, and every other rearrangement counted as non-productive. CDR3 was defined by IMGT convention, running from the second conserved V-encoded cysteine to the conserved J-encoded phenylalanine. The earlier analysis of 500 to 750 of the donors excluded any sequence lacking an unambiguous match to a single V gene segment. In an earlier analysis of roughly 500 of the donors, V segments were called functional above 56.7% productive rearrangements and were called segregating when the between-donor standard deviation exceeded 5%. To diagnose cytomegalovirus status from the catalog of TCR beta chain sequences, a statistical classification framework was built. In a later analysis, TCR nucleotide sequences were compared against IMGT/GENE-DB human TR gene sequences so that V and J genes could be assigned. In a later analysis, CDR3 sequences and most-parsimonious VDJ recombination scenarios were assigned using the TCRdist pipeline. A later analysis defined each TCR beta chain by its CDR3 amino acid sequence plus V-gene family, and excluded reads lacking a unique V-gene family. In a later analysis, 500 to 650 highly shared, low-generation-probability nucleotide sequences were removed to address suspected cross-contamination and a sequencing artifact. In a later analysis, a clonal expansion index was calculated for each public chain from normalized within-repertoire ranks of inferred template counts. A later analysis computed generation probabilities with a VDJ recombination model fitted to out-of-frame rearrangements, and checked the results against IGoR. In a later analysis, hypergeometric tests were used to score TCR-TCR, TCR-HLA and TCR-CMV co-occurrence, with a repertoire-size bias correction applied to TCR pairs. In a later analysis, false discovery rates were estimated by permuting HLA or CMV assignments 20 times. A later analysis grouped co-occurring TCRs with DBSCAN, adding TCRdist sequence similarity when clustering within HLA-allele-positive subsets. For co-occurrence clustering, repertoires with fewer than 30,000 or more than 120,000 public chains were excluded, along with five or six repertoires with anomalous nucleotide sharing. TCRdb provides this immuneACCESS table in a form limited to in-frame rearrangements. Some clones are lacking; in checked studies, under half of them reflect an unresolved V gene, and why the rest are absent is not known. V, J and clone size reflect that table, while D and trimming were determined from the DNA. Across this sample there are about 120,000 clones, with roughly four fifths seen only once. The top ten constitute 2.5% to 3.5% of the sample.

Remarks on this clone: Its specific antigen is unknown. Base-call qualities are not available, and no considerably larger clone is one nucleotide away. This same CDR3 is encoded by further DNA sequences in the sample.

Broader findings and caveats from the paper: A further reported finding was that TCR beta sequences accurately predicted the HLA-A and HLA-B alleles for most subjects in the first cohort. Some IMGT-functional V segments, including TRBV6-2 and TRBV6-3, could not be distinguished by the 87-base-pair reads and were therefore excluded. For the cohort, immune exposure information was limited to CMV serostatus. A later genetic analysis associated a missense DCLRE1C variant with V-gene and J-gene trimming of TCR beta chains, and an independent cohort replicated the association. Most TCR sequences were observed very rarely across donors, whereas some public TCRs were present in many individuals. The classifier was reported to diagnose cytomegalovirus status with high specificity and sensitivity in both the original and validation cohorts. When HLA alleles, especially DR and DQ, strongly co-occurred, TCR associations were difficult to assign to individual alleles. A later analysis found that HLA-associated TCR beta chains were more clonally expanded and had lower generation probabilities than equally common non-associated chains. Linkage disequilibrium might explain the correlated functional status among segregating V segments, but an unknown experimental factor could not be ruled out. In a later analysis, most CMV-associated TCR beta chains were found to appear HLA-restricted, with HLA associations seemingly driven largely by CMV exposure. Because counts were too low, about 17 rarely observed V segments, including chromosome 9 orphons, were excluded from the earlier analysis of 587 of the donors. Because HLA typing was missing for some donors at each locus, association tests included only the typed subset. In vitro tests confirmed that a few of the cytomegalovirus-associated TCR beta chains recognize cytomegalovirus antigens. This cohort had only TCR beta chains sequenced, and the lack of alpha or paired-chain data limited which features could be detected. A group of highly shared sequence variants was considered likely to be a technical artifact of the sequencing pipeline. Sequencing depth was assumed to be roughly uniform across donors in the presence/absence analyses, though that assumption may not hold. A later genetic analysis reported fewer N-insertions in productive TCRs among donors in an Asian-associated ancestry cluster than the roughly 640-donor mean. A later analysis reported that several top co-occurrence clusters appeared linked to parvovirus B19, influenza, CMV and Epstein-Barr virus. A total of fewer than 200 TCR beta chains were listed by the study as associated with cytomegalovirus. Specific HLA alleles were associated with 15,000 to 20,000 TCR beta sequences at a false discovery rate of 0.05 in a later analysis. A later analysis found that TCR association rates varied across HLA loci, with DRB1 alleles showing the most associated TCRs and HLA-C alleles the fewest. An earlier analysis of approximately 540 of the donors showed that most TCR beta V segments appeared in productive rearrangements either about 87% or about 30% of the time, which broadly matched IMGT annotations. According to the authors, the approach could potentially be generalized to other disease states and immunological phenotypes.

The receptor was isolated from a woman aged 40 to 55 in good health and CMV-seropositive. The sequencing input was PBMCs. The chain was built from TRBV19 and TRBJ1-4, with TRBD1 matching 7 junction bases. The DNA sequence is given as TGTGCCAGTAGTATAGGAGCAGGGGGTGGTGAAAAACTGTTTTTT. Its coded protein is CASSIGAGGGEKLFF.